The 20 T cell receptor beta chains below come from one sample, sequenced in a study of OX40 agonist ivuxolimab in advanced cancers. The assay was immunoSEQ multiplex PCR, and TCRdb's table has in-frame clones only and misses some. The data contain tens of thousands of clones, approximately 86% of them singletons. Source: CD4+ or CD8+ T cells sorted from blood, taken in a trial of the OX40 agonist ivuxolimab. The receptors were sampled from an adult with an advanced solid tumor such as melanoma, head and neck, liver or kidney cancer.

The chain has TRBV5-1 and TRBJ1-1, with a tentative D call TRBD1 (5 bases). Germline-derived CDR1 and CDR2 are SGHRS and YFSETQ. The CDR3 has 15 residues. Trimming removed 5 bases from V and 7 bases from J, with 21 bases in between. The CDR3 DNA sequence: TGCGCCAGCAGACCCACCGGGACGGCAAGATATGAAGCTTTCTTT. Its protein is CASRPTGTARYEAFF.

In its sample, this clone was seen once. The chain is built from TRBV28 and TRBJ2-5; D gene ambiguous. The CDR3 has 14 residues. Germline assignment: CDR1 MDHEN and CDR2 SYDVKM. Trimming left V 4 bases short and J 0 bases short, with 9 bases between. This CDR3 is CASSSLTYQETQYF. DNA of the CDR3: TGTGCCAGCAGTTCCCTAACGTACCAAGAGACCCAGTACTTC.

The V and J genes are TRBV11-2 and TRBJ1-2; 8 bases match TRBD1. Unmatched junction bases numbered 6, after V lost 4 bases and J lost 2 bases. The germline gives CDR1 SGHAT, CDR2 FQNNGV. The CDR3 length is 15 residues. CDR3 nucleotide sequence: TGTGCCAGCAGCTCCAGGGACAGGCGGAACTATGGCTACACCTTC. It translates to CASSSRDRRNYGYTF.

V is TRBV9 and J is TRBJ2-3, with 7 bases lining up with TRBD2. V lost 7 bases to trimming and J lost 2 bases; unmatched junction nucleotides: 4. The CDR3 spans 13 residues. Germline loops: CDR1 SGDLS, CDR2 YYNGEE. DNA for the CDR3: TGTGCCAGCGCTGGGGGGGTCACAGATACGCAGTATTTT. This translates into CASAGGVTDTQYF.

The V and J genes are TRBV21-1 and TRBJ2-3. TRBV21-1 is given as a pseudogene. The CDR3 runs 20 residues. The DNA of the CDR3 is TGTGCCAGCAGCAACCCGCCGGCCCCCTGGGAACAGATCAGCACAGATACGCAGTATTTT. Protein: CASSNPPAPWEQISTDTQYF.

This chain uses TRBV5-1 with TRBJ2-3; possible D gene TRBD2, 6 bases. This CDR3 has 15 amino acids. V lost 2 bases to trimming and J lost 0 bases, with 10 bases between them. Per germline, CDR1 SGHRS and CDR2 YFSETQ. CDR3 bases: TGCGCCAGCAGCTTTGTCGGGGGAAGCACAGATACGCAGTATTTT. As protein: CASSFVGGSTDTQYF.

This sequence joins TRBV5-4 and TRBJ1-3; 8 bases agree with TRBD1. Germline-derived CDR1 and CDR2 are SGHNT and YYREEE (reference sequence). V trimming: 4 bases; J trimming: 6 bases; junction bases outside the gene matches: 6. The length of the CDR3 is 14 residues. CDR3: CASSIGQGKNTIYF. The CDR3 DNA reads TGTGCCAGCAGCATCGGACAGGGAAAAAACACCATATATTTT.

CDR3 nucleotides: TGTGCCAGCAGCTGGGACAGGGGGGGTTACGAGCAGTACTTC. It codes for CASSWDRGGYEQYF. The chain is built from TRBV5-4 and TRBJ2-7, with 11 bases lining up with TRBD1. Germline CDR1 reads SGHNT; CDR2 reads YYREEE (reference sequence). Trimming at V came to 3 bases and at J to 4 bases, leaving 3 bases not matched to a gene. The CDR3 contains 14 residues.

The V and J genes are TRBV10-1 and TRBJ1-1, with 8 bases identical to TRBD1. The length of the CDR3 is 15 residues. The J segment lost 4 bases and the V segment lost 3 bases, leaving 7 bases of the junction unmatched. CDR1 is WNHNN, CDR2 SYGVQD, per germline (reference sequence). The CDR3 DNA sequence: TGCGCCAGCAGTGAAGGACAGGGTCGTCTCACTGAAGCTTTCTTT. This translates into CASSEGQGRLTEAFF.

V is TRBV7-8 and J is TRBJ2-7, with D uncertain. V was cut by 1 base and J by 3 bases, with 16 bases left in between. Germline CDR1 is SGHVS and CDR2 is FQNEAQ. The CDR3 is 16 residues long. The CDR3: CASSLEPIPPYYEQYF. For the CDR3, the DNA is TGTGCCAGCAGCTTAGAACCGATACCTCCGTACTACGAGCAGTACTTC.

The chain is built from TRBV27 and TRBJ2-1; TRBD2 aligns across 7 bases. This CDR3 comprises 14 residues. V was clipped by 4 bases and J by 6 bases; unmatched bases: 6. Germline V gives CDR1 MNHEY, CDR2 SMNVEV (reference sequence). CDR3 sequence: CASSSGRNRNEQFF. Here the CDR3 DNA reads TGTGCCAGCAGTTCCGGGAGGAATCGCAATGAGCAGTTCTTC.

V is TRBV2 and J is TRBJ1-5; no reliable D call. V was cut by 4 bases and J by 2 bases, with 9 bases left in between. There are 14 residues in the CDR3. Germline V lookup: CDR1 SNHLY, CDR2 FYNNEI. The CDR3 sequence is CASSGGRGNQPQHF. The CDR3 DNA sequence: TGTGCCAGCAGTGGGGGTCGAGGCAATCAGCCCCAGCATTTT.

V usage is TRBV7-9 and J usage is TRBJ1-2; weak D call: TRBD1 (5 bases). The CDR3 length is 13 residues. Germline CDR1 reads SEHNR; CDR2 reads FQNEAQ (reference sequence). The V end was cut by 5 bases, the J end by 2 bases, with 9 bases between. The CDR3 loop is CASSTGQNYGYTF. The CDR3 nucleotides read TGTGCCAGCAGCACTGGACAAAACTATGGCTACACCTTC.

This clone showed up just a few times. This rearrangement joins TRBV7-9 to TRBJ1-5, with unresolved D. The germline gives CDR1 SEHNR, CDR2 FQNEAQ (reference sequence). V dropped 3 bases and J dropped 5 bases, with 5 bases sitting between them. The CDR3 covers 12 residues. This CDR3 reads CASSFEHQPQHF. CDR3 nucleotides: TGTGCCAGCAGCTTTGAACATCAGCCCCAGCATTTT.

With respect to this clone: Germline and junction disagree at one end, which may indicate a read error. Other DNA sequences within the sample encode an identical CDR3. The CDR3 DNA sequence: TGTGCCAGCAGTTCGCCGACAGGATACACTGAAGCCTTCTTT. As protein: CASSSPTGYTEAFF. The chain has TRBV6-5 and TRBJ1-1, with D possibly TRBD1 on 6 matching bases. CDR1 and CDR2 from the germline V gene are MNHEY and SVGAGI. This CDR3 contains 14 residues.

CDR3 loop: CASSPIEKLFF. As DNA, the CDR3 is TGTGCCAGCTCACCAATCGAAAAACTGTTTTTT. V and J are TRBV18 and TRBJ1-4; no clear D gene. Looked up from germline, CDR1 is KGHSH and CDR2 is LQKENI. The CDR3 runs 11 residues. Trimming pared 2 bases from V and 8 bases from J, leaving 3 bases between.

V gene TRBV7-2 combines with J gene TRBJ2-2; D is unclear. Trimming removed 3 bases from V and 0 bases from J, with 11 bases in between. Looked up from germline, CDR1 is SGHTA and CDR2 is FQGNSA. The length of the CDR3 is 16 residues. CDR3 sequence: CASSFVSGANTGELFF. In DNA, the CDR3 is TGTGCCAGCAGCTTCGTTTCTGGCGCGAACACCGGGGAGCTGTTTTTT. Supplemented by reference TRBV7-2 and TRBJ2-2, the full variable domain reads GAGVSQSPSNKVTEKGKDVELRCDPISGHTALYWYRQSLGQGLEFLIYFQGNSAPDKSGLPSDRFSAERTGGSVSTLTIQRTQQEDSAVYLCASSFVSGANTGELFFGEGSRLTVL.

CDR3 DNA sequence: TGTGCCAGTAGCTTCGGACTATTTAACAATGAGCAGTTCTTC. Protein: CASSFGLFNNEQFF. This chain uses TRBV19 with TRBJ2-1; D possibly corresponds to TRBD2 (6 bases). This CDR3 is built from 14 residues. The germline V and J ends were trimmed by 6 bases and 5 bases, with 14 bases remaining between them. Germline V lookup: CDR1 LNHDA, CDR2 SQIVND (reference sequence).

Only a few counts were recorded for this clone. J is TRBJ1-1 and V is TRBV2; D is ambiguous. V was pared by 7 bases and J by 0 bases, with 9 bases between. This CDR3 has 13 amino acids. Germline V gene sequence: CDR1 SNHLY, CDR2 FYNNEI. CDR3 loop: CASTPGVNTEAFF. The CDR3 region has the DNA TGTGCCAGCACCCCTGGGGTGAACACTGAAGCTTTCTTT.

Here the CDR3 reads CASSSQLYEQYF. The CDR3, as DNA: TGTGCCAGCAGCTCCCAACTTTACGAGCAGTACTTC. The V call is TRBV7-9, the J call TRBJ2-7; D is uncertain. Germline lookup yields CDR1 SEHNR and CDR2 FQNEAQ (reference sequence). V lost 4 bases, J lost 4 bases, and 8 bases lay in between. The length of the CDR3 is 12 residues.